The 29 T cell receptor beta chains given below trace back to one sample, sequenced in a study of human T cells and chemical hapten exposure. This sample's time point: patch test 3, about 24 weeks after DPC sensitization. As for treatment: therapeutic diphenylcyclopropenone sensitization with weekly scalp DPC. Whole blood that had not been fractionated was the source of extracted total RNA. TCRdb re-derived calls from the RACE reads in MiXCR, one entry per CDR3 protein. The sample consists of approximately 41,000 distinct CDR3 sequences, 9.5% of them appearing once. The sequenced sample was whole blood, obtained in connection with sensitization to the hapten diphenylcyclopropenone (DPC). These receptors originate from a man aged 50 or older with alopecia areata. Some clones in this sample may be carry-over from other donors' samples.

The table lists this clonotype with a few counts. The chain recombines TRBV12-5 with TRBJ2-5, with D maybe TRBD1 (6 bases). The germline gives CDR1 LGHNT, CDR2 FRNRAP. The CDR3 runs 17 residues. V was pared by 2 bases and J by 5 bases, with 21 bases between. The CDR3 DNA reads TGTGCTAGTGGTTTGACCTCAACAGGGAAGGGTATGGAGACCCAGTACTTC. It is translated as CASGLTSTGKGMETQYF.

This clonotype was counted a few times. CDR3 loop: CSEGTSQETQYF. CDR3 nucleotides: TGCAGCGAAGGGACTAGCCAAGAGACCCAGTACTTC. This chain uses TRBV29-1 with TRBJ2-5, with 8 nucleotides matching TRBD2. The J segment lost 1 base and the V segment lost 7 bases, leaving 2 bases of the junction unmatched. The germline V gene encodes CDR1 SQVTM and CDR2 ANQGSEA. This CDR3 comprises 12 residues.

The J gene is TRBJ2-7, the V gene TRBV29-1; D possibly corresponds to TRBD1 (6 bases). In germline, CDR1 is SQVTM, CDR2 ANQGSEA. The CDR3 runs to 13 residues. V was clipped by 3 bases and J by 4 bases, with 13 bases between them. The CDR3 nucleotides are TGCAGCGTTGAGGGGGCGCGCAGGTACGAGCAGTACTTC. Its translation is CSVEGARRYEQYF.

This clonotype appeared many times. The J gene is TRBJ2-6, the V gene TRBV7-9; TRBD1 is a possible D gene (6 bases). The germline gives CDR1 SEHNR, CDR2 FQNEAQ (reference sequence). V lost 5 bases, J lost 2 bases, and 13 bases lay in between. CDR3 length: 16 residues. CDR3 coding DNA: TGTGCCAGCAGCGGGTGGGGGCAGGCTGGGGCCAACGTCCTGACTTTC. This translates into CASSGWGQAGANVLTF.

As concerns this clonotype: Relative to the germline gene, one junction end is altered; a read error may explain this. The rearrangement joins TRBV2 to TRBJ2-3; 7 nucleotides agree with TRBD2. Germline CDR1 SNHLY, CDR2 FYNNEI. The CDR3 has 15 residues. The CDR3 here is CASRVLASSTDTQNF. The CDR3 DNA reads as TGTGCCAGCAGGGTACTAGCGTCTAGCACAGATACGCAGAATTTT.

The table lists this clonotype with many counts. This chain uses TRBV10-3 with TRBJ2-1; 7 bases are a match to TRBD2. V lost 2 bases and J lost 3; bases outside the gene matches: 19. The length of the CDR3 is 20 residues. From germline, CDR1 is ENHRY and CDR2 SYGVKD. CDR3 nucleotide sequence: TGTGCCATCAGTGAGGGACCCGGGACTAAGTCCCACCAATTCTACAATGAGCAGTTCTTC. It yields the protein CAISEGPGTKSHQFYNEQFF.

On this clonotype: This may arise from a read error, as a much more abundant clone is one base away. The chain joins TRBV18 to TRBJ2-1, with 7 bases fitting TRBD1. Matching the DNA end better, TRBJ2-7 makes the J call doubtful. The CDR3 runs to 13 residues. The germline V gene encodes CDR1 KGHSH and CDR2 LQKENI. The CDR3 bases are TGTGCCAGCTCACCGGGACAGAACAATGAGCAGTACTTC. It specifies CASSPGQNNEQYF.

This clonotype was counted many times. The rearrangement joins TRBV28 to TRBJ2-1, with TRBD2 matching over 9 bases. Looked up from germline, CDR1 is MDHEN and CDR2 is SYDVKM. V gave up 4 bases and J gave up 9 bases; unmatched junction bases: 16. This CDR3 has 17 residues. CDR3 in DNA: TGTGCCAGCAGTTCCTCCCCAGACAGCGGGAGGTTCGGTGAGCAGTTCTTC. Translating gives CASSSSPDSGRFGEQFF.

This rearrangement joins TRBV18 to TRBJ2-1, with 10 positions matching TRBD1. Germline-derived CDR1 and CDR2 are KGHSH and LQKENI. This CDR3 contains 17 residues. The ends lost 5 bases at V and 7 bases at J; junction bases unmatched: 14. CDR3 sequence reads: CASSGDRGLISWNEQFF. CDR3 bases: TGTGCCAGCTCAGGGGACAGGGGATTGATTTCGTGGAATGAGCAGTTCTTC.

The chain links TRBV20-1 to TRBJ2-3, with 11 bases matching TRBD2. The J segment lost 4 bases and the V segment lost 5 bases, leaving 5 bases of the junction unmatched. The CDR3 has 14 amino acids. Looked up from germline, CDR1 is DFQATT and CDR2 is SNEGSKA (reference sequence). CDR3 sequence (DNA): TGCAGTGCTGGGACTAGCGGAACCTCAGATACGCAGTATTTT. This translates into CSAGTSGTSDTQYF.

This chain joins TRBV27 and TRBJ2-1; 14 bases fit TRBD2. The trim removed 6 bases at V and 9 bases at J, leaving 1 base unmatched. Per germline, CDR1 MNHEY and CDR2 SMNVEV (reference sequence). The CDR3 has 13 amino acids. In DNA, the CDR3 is TGTGCCAGCAGGGGGACTAGCGGGAGTGAGCAGTTCTTC. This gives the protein CASRGTSGSEQFF.

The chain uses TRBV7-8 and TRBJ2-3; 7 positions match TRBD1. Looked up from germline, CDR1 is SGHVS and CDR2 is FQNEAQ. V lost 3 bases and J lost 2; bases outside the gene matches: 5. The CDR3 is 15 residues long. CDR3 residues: CASSLQGVSTDTQYF. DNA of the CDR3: TGTGCCAGCAGCTTGCAGGGGGTCTCCACAGATACGCAGTATTTT.

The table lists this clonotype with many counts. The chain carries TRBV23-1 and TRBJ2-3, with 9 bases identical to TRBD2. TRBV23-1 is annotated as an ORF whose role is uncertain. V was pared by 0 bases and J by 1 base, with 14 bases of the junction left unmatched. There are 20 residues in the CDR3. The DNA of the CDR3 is TGCGCCAGCAGTCAATCTCCGCCTAGCGGGATCCTCAAACGCACAGATACGCAGTATTTT. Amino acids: CASSQSPPSGILKRTDTQYF.

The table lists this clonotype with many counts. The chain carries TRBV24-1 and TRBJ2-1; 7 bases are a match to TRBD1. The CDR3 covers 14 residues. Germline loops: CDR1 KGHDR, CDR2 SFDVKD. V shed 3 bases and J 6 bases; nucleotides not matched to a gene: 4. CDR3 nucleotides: TGTGCCACCAGTGATGGGGGACAGCGCAATGAGCAGTTCTTC. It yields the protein CATSDGGQRNEQFF.

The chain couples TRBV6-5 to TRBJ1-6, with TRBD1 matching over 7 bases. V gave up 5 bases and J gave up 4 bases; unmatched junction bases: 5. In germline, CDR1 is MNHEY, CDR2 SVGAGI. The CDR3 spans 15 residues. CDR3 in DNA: TGTGCCAGCAGTACACAGGGGTGGTATAATTCACCCCTCCACTTT. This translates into CASSTQGWYNSPLHF.

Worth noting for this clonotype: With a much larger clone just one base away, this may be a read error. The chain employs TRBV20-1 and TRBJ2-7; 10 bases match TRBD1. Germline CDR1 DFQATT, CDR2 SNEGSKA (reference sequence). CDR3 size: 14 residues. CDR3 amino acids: CSATTGGRVYERYF. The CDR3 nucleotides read TGCAGTGCTACGACAGGGGGCCGAGTCTACGAGCGGTACTTC.

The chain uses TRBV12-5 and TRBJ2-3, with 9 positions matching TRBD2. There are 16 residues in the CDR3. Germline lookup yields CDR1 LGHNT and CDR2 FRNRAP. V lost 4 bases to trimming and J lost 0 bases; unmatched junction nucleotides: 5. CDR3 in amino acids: CASGSRTSASTDTQYF. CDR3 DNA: TGTGCTAGTGGTTCTAGGACTAGCGCTAGCACAGATACGCAGTATTTT.

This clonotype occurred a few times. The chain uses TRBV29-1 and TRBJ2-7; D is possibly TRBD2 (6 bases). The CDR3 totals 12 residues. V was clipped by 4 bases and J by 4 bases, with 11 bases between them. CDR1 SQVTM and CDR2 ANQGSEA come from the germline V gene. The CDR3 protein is CSVGYRGYEQYF. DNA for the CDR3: TGCAGCGTTGGTTACCGGGGGTACGAGCAGTACTTC.

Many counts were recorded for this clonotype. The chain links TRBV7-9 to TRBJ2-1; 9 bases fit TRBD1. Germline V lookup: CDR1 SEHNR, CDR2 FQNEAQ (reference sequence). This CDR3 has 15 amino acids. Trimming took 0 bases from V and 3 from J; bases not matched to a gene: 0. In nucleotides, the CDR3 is TGTGCCAGCAGCTTAGCGGGACAGGGCTACAATGAGCAGTTCTTC. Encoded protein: CASSLAGQGYNEQFF.

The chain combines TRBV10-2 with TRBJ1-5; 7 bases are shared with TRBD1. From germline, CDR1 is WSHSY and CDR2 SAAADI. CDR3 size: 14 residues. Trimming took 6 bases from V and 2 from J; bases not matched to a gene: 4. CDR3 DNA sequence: TGCGCCAGCAGATATGGACAGGGCAATCAGCCCCAGCATTTT. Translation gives CASRYGQGNQPQHF.

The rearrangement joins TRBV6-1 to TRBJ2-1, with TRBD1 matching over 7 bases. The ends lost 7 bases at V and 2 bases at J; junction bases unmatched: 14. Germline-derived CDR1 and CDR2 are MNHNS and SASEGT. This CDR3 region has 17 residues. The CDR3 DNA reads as TGTGCCAGCATCGTAAGACCCGGGACAGAGCCCTACAATGAGCAGTTCTTC. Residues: CASIVRPGTEPYNEQFF.

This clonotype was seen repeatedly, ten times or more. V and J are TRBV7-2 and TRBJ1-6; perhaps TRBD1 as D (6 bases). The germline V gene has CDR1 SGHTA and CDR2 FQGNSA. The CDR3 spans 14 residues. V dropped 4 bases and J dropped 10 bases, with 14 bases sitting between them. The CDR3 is CASSSRGGKSPLHF. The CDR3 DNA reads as TGTGCCAGCAGCTCCAGGGGTGGAAAATCACCCCTCCACTTT.

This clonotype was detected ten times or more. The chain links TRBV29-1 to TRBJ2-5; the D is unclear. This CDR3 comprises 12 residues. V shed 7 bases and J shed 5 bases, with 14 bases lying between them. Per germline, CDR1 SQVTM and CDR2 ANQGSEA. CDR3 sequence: CSADTNTETQYF. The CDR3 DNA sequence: TGCAGCGCAGACACAAACACGGAGACCCAGTACTTC.

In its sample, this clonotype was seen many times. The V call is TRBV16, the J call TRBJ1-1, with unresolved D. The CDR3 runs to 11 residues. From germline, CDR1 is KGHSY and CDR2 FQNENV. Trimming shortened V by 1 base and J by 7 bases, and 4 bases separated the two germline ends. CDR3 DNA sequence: TGTGCCAGCAGCCAATGGGGTGAAGCTTTCTTT. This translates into CASSQWGEAFF.

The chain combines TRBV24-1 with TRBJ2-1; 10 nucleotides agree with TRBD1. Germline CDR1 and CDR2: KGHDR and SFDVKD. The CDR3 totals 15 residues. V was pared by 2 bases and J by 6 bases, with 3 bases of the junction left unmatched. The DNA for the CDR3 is TGTGCCACCAGTGATTCTGGGACAGGGGTCAATGAGCAGTTCTTC. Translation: CATSDSGTGVNEQFF.

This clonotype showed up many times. CDR3 in DNA: TGTGCCAGCAGCCCATGGACTAGCGGGAGGCCCGGGAGCTACAATGAGCAGTTCTTC. It encodes CASSPWTSGRPGSYNEQFF. This chain links TRBV7-3 with TRBJ2-1; 14 positions agree with TRBD2. The CDR3 totals 19 residues. The germline gives CDR1 SGHTA, CDR2 FQGTGA. Trimming took 5 bases from V and 3 from J; bases not matched to a gene: 12.

Here the CDR3 reads CASSFRGTGANVLTF. In DNA, the CDR3 is TGTGCCAGCAGCTTTCGAGGGACTGGGGCCAACGTCCTGACTTTC. The V call is TRBV11-2, the J call TRBJ2-6, with TRBD2 as a possible D gene (5 bases). Germline V lookup: CDR1 SGHAT, CDR2 FQNNGV. The V end lost 3 bases, the J end lost 2 bases, and 8 bases lay between the germline ends. CDR3 length equals 15 residues.

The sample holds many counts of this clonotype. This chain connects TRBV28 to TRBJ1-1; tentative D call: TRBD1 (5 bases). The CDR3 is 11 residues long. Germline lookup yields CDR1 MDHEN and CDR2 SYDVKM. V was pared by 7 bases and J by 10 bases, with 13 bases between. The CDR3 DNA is TGTGCCAGCACAGACAGCCCCACAGCTTTCTTT. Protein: CASTDSPTAFF.

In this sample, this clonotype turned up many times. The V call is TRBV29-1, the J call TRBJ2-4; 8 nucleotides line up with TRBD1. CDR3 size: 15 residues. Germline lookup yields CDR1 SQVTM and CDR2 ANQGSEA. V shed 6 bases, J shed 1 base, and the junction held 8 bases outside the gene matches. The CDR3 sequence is CSVSTGVEAKNIQYF. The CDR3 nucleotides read TGCAGCGTCTCGACAGGGGTGGAGGCCAAAAACATTCAGTACTTC.